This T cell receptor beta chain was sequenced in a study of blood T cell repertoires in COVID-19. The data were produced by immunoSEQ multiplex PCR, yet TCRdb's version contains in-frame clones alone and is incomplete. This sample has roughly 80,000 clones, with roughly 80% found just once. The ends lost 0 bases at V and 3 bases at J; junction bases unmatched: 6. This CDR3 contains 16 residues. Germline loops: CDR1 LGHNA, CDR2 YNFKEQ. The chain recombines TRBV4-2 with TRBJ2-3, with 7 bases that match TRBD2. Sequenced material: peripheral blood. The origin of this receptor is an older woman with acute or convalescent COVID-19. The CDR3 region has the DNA TGTGCCAGCAGCCAAGATGGGACTATGAATACAGATACGCAGTATTTT. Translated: CASSQDGTMNTDTQYF.